Presented here are 6 T cell receptor beta chains from one specimen sequenced in a study of blood T cell repertoires in COVID-19. TCRdb's table, derived via immunoSEQ multiplex PCR, lists solely in-frame clones and lacks some. Of about 280,000 clones listed, about 82% are singletons. Sample: peripheral blood. Source of these receptors: a man aged 45-65 years with active or convalescent COVID-19.

The CDR3 nucleotides are TGTGCCAGCAGTCCTCCCCGCGGGCCCAGCTACAATGAGCAGTTCTTC. This gives the protein CASSPPRGPSYNEQFF. V usage is TRBV14 and J usage is TRBJ2-1; a weak D match, TRBD2 (5 bases). This CDR3 region has 16 residues. Looked up from germline, CDR1 is SGHDN and CDR2 is FVKESK. Trimming stripped 6 bases from V and 3 bases from J, with 18 bases between.

This chain connects TRBV5-4 to TRBJ2-1; 7 bases agree with TRBD2. The V gene end was trimmed by 5 bases and the J gene end by 9 bases; junction bases not matched to a gene: 14. The germline gives CDR1 SGHNT, CDR2 YYREEE (reference sequence). The CDR3 is 15 residues long. The DNA of the CDR3 is TGTGCCAGCAGGGATACTGGGGGAGGGTACGGTGAGCAGTTCTTC. As protein: CASRDTGGGYGEQFF.

The V and J genes are TRBV19 and TRBJ2-7; 8 nucleotides match TRBD1. CDR1 is LNHDA, CDR2 SQIVND, per germline (reference sequence). V trimming: 6 bases; J trimming: 3 bases; junction bases outside the gene matches: 4. This CDR3 has 13 amino acids. The CDR3 here is CASRRDRGYEQYF. Here the CDR3 DNA reads TGTGCCAGTAGGAGAGACAGGGGCTACGAGCAGTACTTC.

This clone was seen at least ten times. The chain couples TRBV20-1 to TRBJ2-1; the match to TRBD2 covers 9 bases. J was trimmed by 13 bases and V by 5 bases; bases with no gene match: 6. Germline assignment: CDR1 DFQATT and CDR2 SNEGSKA (reference sequence). The CDR3 spans 11 residues. This chain's CDR3 is CSAGTSGRQFF. Written as DNA, the CDR3 is TGCAGTGCTGGTACTAGCGGGCGACAGTTCTTC.

The rearrangement uses TRBV15 and TRBJ1-5, with D perhaps matching TRBD1 (6 bases). Germline CDR1 is LNHNV and CDR2 is YYDKDF (reference sequence). V lost 0 bases to trimming and J lost 3 bases, with 12 bases between them. This CDR3 contains 16 residues. CDR3 bases: TGTGCCACCAGCAGAGATCAAGGGGGGGCCAATCAGCCCCAGCATTTT. It specifies CATSRDQGGANQPQHF.

The chain employs TRBV16 and TRBJ1-3; 7 bases agree with TRBD1. The CDR3 spans 16 residues. Germline V CDR1 and CDR2: KGHSY, FQNENV. Trimming took 2 bases from V and 0 from J; bases not matched to a gene: 4. CDR3 amino acids: CASSQPGQFSGNTIYF. The CDR3 nucleotides read TGTGCCAGCAGCCAACCGGGACAGTTCTCTGGAAACACCATATATTTT.